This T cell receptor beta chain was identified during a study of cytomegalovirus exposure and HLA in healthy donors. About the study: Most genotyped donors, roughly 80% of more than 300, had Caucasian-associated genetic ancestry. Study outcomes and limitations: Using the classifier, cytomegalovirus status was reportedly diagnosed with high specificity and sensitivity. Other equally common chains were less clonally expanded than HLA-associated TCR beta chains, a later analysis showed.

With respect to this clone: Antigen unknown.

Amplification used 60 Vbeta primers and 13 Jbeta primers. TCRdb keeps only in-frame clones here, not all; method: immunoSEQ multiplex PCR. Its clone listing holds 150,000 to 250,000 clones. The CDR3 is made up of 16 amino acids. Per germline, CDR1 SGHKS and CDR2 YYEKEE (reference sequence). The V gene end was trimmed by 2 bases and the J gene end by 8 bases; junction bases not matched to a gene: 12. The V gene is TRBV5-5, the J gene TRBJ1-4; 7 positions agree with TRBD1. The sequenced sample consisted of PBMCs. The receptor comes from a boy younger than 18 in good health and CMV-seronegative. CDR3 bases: TGTGCCAGCAGCTTTCCAGGGGGAAGAGGAAGCGAAAAACTGTTTTTT. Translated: CASSFPGGRGSEKLFF.